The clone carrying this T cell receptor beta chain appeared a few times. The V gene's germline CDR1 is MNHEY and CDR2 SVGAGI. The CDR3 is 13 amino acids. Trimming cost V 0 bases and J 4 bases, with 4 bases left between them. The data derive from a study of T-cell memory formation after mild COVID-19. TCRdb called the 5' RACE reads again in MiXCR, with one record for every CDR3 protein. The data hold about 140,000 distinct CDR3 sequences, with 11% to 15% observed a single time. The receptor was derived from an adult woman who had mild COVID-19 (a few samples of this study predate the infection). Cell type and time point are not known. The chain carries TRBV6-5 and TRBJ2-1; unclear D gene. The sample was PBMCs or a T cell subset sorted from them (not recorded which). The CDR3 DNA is TGTGCCAGCAGTTACTCGATTTACAATGAGCAGTTCTTC. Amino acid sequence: CASSYSIYNEQFF.